Listed here are 2 T cell receptor beta chains from one sample, sequenced in a study of blood T cell repertoires in COVID-19. Assay used: immunoSEQ multiplex PCR; TCRdb lists only in-frame clones, some missing. The sample includes about 88,000 clones, 90% seen only once; the top ten take about 6.7%. The sequenced sample consisted of peripheral blood. The receptors come from a man younger than 35 with COVID-19, enrolled during active disease.

The rearrangement joins TRBV4-3 to TRBJ2-3, with D possibly being TRBD1 (6 bases). This CDR3 has 15 amino acids. The germline V gene encodes CDR1 LGHNA and CDR2 YSLEER. Trimming removed 4 bases at V and 3 bases at J, with 14 bases between. The CDR3 sequence is CASSREQGPTDTQYF. Written as DNA, the CDR3 is TGCGCCAGCAGCCGAGAACAGGGCCCAACAGATACGCAGTATTTT.

This rearrangement joins TRBV19 to TRBJ2-4; D perhaps matches TRBD2 (7 bases). The V end was cut by 3 bases, the J end by 8 bases, with 14 bases between. CDR1 and CDR2 from the germline V gene are LNHDA and SQIVND (reference sequence). The CDR3 totals 14 residues. The CDR3 loop reads CASSISTGRDIQYF. The CDR3 nucleotides are TGTGCCAGTAGTATTAGTACAGGGAGGGACATTCAGTACTTC.